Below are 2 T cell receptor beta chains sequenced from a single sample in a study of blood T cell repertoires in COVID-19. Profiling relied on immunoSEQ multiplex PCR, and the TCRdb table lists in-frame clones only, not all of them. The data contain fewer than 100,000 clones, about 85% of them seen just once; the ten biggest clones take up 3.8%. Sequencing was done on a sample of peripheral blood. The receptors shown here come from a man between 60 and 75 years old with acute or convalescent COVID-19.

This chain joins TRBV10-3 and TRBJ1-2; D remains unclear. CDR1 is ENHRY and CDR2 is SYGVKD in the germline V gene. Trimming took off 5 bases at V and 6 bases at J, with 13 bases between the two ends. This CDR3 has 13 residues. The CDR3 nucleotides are TGTGCCATCAGTCAGGCCGCCACGGATGGCTACACCTTC. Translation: CAISQAATDGYTF.

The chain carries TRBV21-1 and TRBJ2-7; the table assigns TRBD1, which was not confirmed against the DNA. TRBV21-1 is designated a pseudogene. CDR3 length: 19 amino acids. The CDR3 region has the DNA TGTGCCAGCAGCAGGGGACATCCGTTTCACATTTTGGGGCCCTACGAGCAGTACTTC. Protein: CASSRGHPFHILGPYEQYF.